The 20 T cell receptor beta chains in this list originate from one sample, sequenced in a study of shared clonotypes between healthy human individuals. Profiling relied on immunoSEQ multiplex PCR, and the TCRdb table lists in-frame clones only, not all of them. The table records 300,000 to 400,000 clones, less than 85% of them present only once. Sequences were obtained from memory CD4+ T cells sorted from blood. Documented subset: CD45RA-negative fraction. Receptors originate from a man aged 25 to 40 in good health.

Remarks on this clone: Since a much larger clone is just one base distant, this may be a read error. The sample contains more than one DNA sequence encoding this CDR3. The gene calls are TRBV2 and TRBJ1-2; D gene ambiguous. Per germline, CDR1 SNHLY and CDR2 FYNNEI. The V and J ends lost 2 bases and 2 bases respectively, with 6 bases between them. The CDR3 is 13 residues long. The CDR3 DNA reads TGTGCCAGCAGTGAACGGGGAAACTATGGCTACACCTTC. Translated, it gives CASSERGNYGYTF.

The chain carries TRBV6-6 and TRBJ2-7; D remains unclear. This CDR3 has 12 amino acids. Trimming stripped 9 bases from V and 6 bases from J, with 15 bases between. Germline values: CDR1 MNHNY, CDR2 SVGAGI (reference sequence). CDR3 amino acids: CASTNTVGEQYF. The CDR3 DNA reads as TGTGCCAGTACGAACACCGTCGGCGAGCAGTACTTC.

Only a few counts were recorded for this clone. The chain recombines TRBV29-1 with TRBJ1-1; D is unresolved. In germline, CDR1 is SQVTM, CDR2 ANQGSEA. The CDR3 spans 15 residues. V was clipped by 3 bases and J by 4 bases, with 18 bases between them. The CDR3 here is CSVDSEPRWGTEAFF. In nucleotides, the CDR3 is TGCAGCGTTGACTCAGAACCCCGGTGGGGCACTGAAGCTTTCTTT.

V and J are TRBV30 and TRBJ2-5, with 8 bases identical to TRBD2. CDR1 GTSNPN and CDR2 SVGIG come from the germline V gene (reference sequence). Losses at the gene ends were 4 bases for V and 5 bases for J; bases not matched to a gene: 3. This CDR3 spans 12 amino acids. CDR3 nucleotides: TGTGCCTGGAATGGCGGGGGGGAGACCCAGTACTTC. Protein sequence: CAWNGGGETQYF. Filled out from reference TRBV30 and TRBJ2-5, the complete variable domain reads SQTIHQWPATLVQPVGSPLSLECTVEGTSNPNLYWYRQAAGRGLQLLFYSVGIGQISSEVPQNLSASRPQDRQFILSSKKLLLSDSGFYLCAWNGGGETQYFGPGTRLLVL.

This chain uses TRBV10-3 with TRBJ2-3; 9 bases map to TRBD2. CDR3 length: 14 amino acids. V was pared by 3 bases and J by 6 bases, with 4 bases of the junction left unmatched. Looked up from germline, CDR1 is ENHRY and CDR2 is SYGVKD. CDR3 nucleotide sequence: TGTGCCATCAGTGAAGGCGGGAGGGCCGATACGCAGTATTTT. This gives the protein CAISEGGRADTQYF.

The chain links TRBV4-3 to TRBJ1-4, with 8 bases fitting TRBD1. V lost 1 base, J lost 5 bases, and 6 bases stayed unmatched. The CDR3 is 16 amino acids. The germline V gene encodes CDR1 LGHNA and CDR2 YSLEER. The CDR3 DNA follows: TGCGCCAGCAGCCAAGGGACAGGGAGAGGAAATGAAAAACTGTTTTTT. Protein: CASSQGTGRGNEKLFF.

The chain has TRBV28 and TRBJ2-3, with D tentatively TRBD1 (5 bases). From germline, CDR1 is MDHEN and CDR2 SYDVKM. The CDR3 length is 14 residues. V was trimmed by 5 bases and J by 4 bases, leaving 13 bases between them. In DNA form, the CDR3 reads TGTGCCAGCAGTACCAGCAGGGAATCAGATACGCAGTATTTT. This sequence encodes CASSTSRESDTQYF.

This clone showed up just once. The chain links TRBV5-1 to TRBJ2-3, with TRBD2 matching 8 bases. Germline V gene sequence: CDR1 SGHRS, CDR2 YFSETQ. Germline trimming cut 6 bases from V and 0 bases from J; bases unmatched to any gene: 6. The CDR3 length is 15 residues. For the CDR3, the DNA is TGCGCCAGCACCCGAGCGGGAGAAAGCACAGATACGCAGTATTTT. It translates to CASTRAGESTDTQYF.

V is TRBV15 and J is TRBJ2-3; D is unresolved. The V and J ends lost 1 base and 3 bases respectively, with 5 bases between them. CDR1 LNHNV and CDR2 YYDKDF come from the germline V gene (reference sequence). This CDR3 has 13 residues. As DNA, the CDR3 is TGTGCCACCAGCAGAGGCCAGACAGATACGCAGTATTTT. Translated, it gives CATSRGQTDTQYF.

This clone is a singleton in its sample. The V gene is TRBV7-2, the J gene TRBJ2-7; 7 bases agree with TRBD1. The germline V gene encodes CDR1 SGHTA and CDR2 FQGNSA. The CDR3 runs to 16 residues. The ends lost 4 bases at V and 3 bases at J; junction bases unmatched: 12. The CDR3 DNA is TGTGCCAGCAGCTCGTCGACAGGGAGTGGGCACTACGAGCAGTACTTC. It translates to CASSSSTGSGHYEQYF.

The V and J genes are TRBV2 and TRBJ1-6, with a tentative D call TRBD1 (6 bases). Germline lookup yields CDR1 SNHLY and CDR2 FYNNEI. This CDR3 has 15 residues. V was trimmed by 5 bases and J by 8 bases, leaving 16 bases between them. The CDR3 DNA sequence: TGTGCCAGCAGTCTTTACAGGGTCGGTGATTCACCCCTCCACTTT. Protein sequence: CASSLYRVGDSPLHF.

The genes are TRBV5-1 and TRBJ2-2, with 7 nucleotides matching TRBD1. With 5 bases clipped from V and 4 bases from J, the junction kept 8 bases outside the gene matches. Germline CDR1 and CDR2: SGHRS and YFSETQ. CDR3 length: 15 residues. The CDR3 protein is CASRSNRGPTGELFF. For the CDR3, the DNA is TGCGCCAGCAGGTCCAACAGGGGTCCCACCGGGGAGCTGTTTTTT.

The gene calls are TRBV11-2 and TRBJ2-1, with D possibly TRBD2 on 6 matching bases. V shed 2 bases and J shed 7 bases, with 15 bases lying between them. Germline loops: CDR1 SGHAT, CDR2 FQNNGV. This CDR3 comprises 15 residues. CDR3 coding DNA: TGTGCCAGCAGCTTACGGGGGAGCCTCTCGAATGAGCAGTTCTTC. It translates to CASSLRGSLSNEQFF.

V and J are TRBV28 and TRBJ2-1, with 8 bases that match TRBD2. CDR1 is MDHEN and CDR2 is SYDVKM in the germline V gene. J gave up 6 bases and V 10 bases, and 8 bases lay outside the gene matches. This CDR3 is built from 13 residues. The CDR3 DNA is TGTGCCACCGGAGGACTAGCTAGCAATGAGCAGTTCTTC. The encoded protein is CATGGLASNEQFF. The whole variable domain, remainder taken from reference TRBV28 and TRBJ2-1, is DVKVTQSSRYLVKRTGEKVFLECVQDMDHENMFWYRQDPGLGLRLIYFSYDVKMKEKGDIPEGYSVSREKKERFSLILESASTNQTSMYLCATGGLASNEQFFGPGTRLTVL.

This chain connects TRBV19 to TRBJ1-5; D may be TRBD1 (6 bases). V was clipped by 10 bases and J by 0 bases, with 25 bases between them. CDR1 and CDR2 (germline): LNHDA, SQIVND (reference sequence). The CDR3 runs to 18 residues. CDR3 coding DNA: TGTGCCATCGGGAAGGGGGAAATAGATGAAAATAGCAATCAGCCCCAGCATTTT. It codes for CAIGKGEIDENSNQPQHF.

The chain has TRBV6-5 and TRBJ1-3, with D possibly being TRBD1 (6 bases). V was cut by 6 bases and J by 0 bases, with 15 bases left in between. The germline V gene has CDR1 MNHEY and CDR2 SVGAGI. This CDR3 has 16 residues. The CDR3 loop is CASSYNGQFSGNTIYF. In nucleotides, the CDR3 is TGTGCCAGCAGCTACAACGGACAGTTCTCTGGAAACACCATATATTTT.

V usage is TRBV6-1 and J usage is TRBJ2-1, with D possibly called TRBD1 or TRBD2 (5 bases each). This CDR3 is 14 amino acids long. CDR1 is MNHNS and CDR2 is SASEGT in the germline V gene. Trimming shortened V by 7 bases and J by 3 bases, and 13 bases separated the two germline ends. The CDR3 DNA is TGTGCCAGCAAGCCGGGGCATTACTACAATGAGCAGTTCTTC. Its protein product is CASKPGHYYNEQFF.

The chain uses TRBV7-9 and TRBJ2-1; 8 bases match TRBD2. Germline CDR1 and CDR2: SEHNR and FQNEAQ (reference sequence). The CDR3 sequence is 15 residues long. The J segment lost 7 bases and the V segment lost 1 base, leaving 6 bases of the junction unmatched. The CDR3 nucleotides are TGTGCCAGCAGCTTAGAAGCGGGAGTAGGAAATGAGCAGTTCTTC. Amino acids: CASSLEAGVGNEQFF.

This clone was seen a few times. The chain carries TRBV2 and TRBJ1-1, with 9 bases that match TRBD1. Unmatched junction bases numbered 5, after V lost 5 bases and J lost 4 bases. CDR3 length: 14 amino acids. Germline V CDR1 and CDR2: SNHLY, FYNNEI. Written as DNA, the CDR3 is TGTGCCAGCAGTCAACAGGGGGCAAGCACTGAAGCTTTCTTT. The encoded protein is CASSQQGASTEAFF.

CDR3 sequence: CASSPGAGYTF. CDR3 DNA sequence: TGTGCCAGCAGTCCAGGGGCCGGCTACACCTTC. J is TRBJ1-2 and V is TRBV6-1, with TRBD1 as a possible D gene (6 bases). V was shortened by 5 bases and J by 8 bases, with 9 bases between the two germline ends. CDR3 length equals 11 residues. CDR1 and CDR2 (germline): MNHNS, SASEGT.